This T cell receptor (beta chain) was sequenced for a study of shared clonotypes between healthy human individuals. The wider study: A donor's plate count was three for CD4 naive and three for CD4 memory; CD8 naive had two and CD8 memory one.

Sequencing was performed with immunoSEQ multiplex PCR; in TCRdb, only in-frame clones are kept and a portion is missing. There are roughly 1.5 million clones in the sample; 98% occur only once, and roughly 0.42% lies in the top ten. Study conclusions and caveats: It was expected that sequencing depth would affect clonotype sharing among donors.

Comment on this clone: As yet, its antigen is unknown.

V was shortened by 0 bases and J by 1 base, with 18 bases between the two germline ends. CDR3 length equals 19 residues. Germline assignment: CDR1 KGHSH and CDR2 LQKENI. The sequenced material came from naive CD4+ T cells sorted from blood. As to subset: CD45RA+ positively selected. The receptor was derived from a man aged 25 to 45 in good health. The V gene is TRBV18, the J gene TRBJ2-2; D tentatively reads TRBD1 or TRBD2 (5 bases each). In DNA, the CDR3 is TGTGCCAGCTCACCACCGCGCTATTCAGGGACGGGGAACACCGGGGAGCTGTTTTTT. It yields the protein CASSPPRYSGTGNTGELFF. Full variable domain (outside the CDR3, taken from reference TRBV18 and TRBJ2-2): NAGVMQNPRHLVRRRGQEARLRCSPMKGHSHVYWYRQLPEEGLKFMVYLQKENIIDESGMPKERFSAEFPKEGPSILRIQQVVRGDSAAYFCASSPPRYSGTGNTGELFFGEGSRLTVL.